Listed here are 23 T cell receptor beta chains from one sample, sequenced in a study of T cells in tumors after PD-1 blockade. TCRdb's copy holds only in-frame clones and misses some; the assay was immunoSEQ multiplex PCR. The table has approximately 63,000 clones, roughly 70% seen once. This specimen was PBMCs, taken after anti-PD-1 treatment. These receptors were obtained from a human donor with basal cell carcinoma.

The chain combines TRBV7-9 with TRBJ1-3; possibly TRBD1 for D (5 bases). V lost 10 bases, J lost 4 bases, and 14 bases lay in between. The germline gives CDR1 SEHNR, CDR2 FQNEAQ (reference sequence). The CDR3 has 13 amino acids. As DNA, the CDR3 is TGTGCCACTAGGGACTCCTTAGGAAACACCATATATTTT. Amino acid sequence: CATRDSLGNTIYF.

On this clone: A read error may account for a junction end that differs from germline. This chain connects TRBV7-7 to TRBJ2-5; the D call may be TRBD1 or TRBD2 (6 bases each). Germline loops: CDR1 SSHAT, CDR2 FNYEAQ (reference sequence). The CDR3 has 15 residues. CDR3 sequence reads: CASSLGGTSGETQYF. In DNA form, the CDR3 reads TGTGCTAGCAGCTTAGGGGGGACGTCGGGGGAGACCCAGTACTTC.

The chain recombines TRBV9 with TRBJ2-3; D is perhaps TRBD2 (6 bases). Germline assignment: CDR1 SGDLS and CDR2 YYNGEE. The V and J ends lost 5 bases and 4 bases respectively, with 20 bases between them. The CDR3 contains 16 residues. The CDR3 sequence: CASSLRSGLSSDTQYF. The CDR3 DNA reads as TGTGCCAGCAGTCTTCGTTCAGGACTATCATCAGATACGCAGTATTTT.

This clone was seen only a few times. This sequence joins TRBV19 and TRBJ1-5; TRBD1 aligns across 9 bases. V shed 3 bases and J 6 bases; nucleotides not matched to a gene: 6. The length of the CDR3 is 15 residues. Germline V gene sequence: CDR1 LNHDA, CDR2 SQIVND (reference sequence). The CDR3 here is CASSIGRQGGQPQHF. CDR3 nucleotide sequence: TGTGCCAGTAGTATTGGGAGACAGGGGGGTCAGCCCCAGCATTTT.

This chain joins TRBV5-5 and TRBJ2-1; 10 positions match TRBD2. The CDR3 runs to 17 residues. J gave up 3 bases and V 2 bases, and 8 bases lay outside the gene matches. Germline CDR1 is SGHKS and CDR2 is YYEKEE (reference sequence). CDR3 bases: TGTGCCAGCAGCTTAGGGAGCGGGGGGGCTGGCTACAATGAGCAGTTCTTC. Its translation: CASSLGSGGAGYNEQFF.

Note on this clone: One end of the junction is discordant with germline, which a read error may explain. This chain uses TRBV27 with TRBJ2-2; D tentatively fits TRBD1 or TRBD2 (5 bases each). The CDR3 is 13 residues long. CDR1 is MNHEY and CDR2 is SMNVEV in the germline V gene (reference sequence). The CDR3 loop reads CASRGHEHRGAVF. The DNA for the CDR3 is TGTGCCAGCCGGGGCCACGAACACCGGGGAGCTGTTTTT.

This rearrangement joins TRBV30 to TRBJ1-5; D not certain. Looked up from germline, CDR1 is GTSNPN and CDR2 is SVGIG (reference sequence). V gave up 0 bases and J gave up 5 bases, with 8 bases separating them. The CDR3 loop spans 13 amino acids. The CDR3: CAWSVMGYQPQHF. The DNA for the CDR3 is TGTGCCTGGAGTGTAATGGGGTATCAGCCCCAGCATTTT.

A few counts support this clone. The chain combines TRBV5-1 with TRBJ1-6; a possible D gene is TRBD1 (5 bases). The CDR3 has 15 residues. Germline CDR1 SGHRS, CDR2 YFSETQ. Trimming left V 0 bases short and J 6 bases short, with 10 bases between. CDR3 coding DNA: TGCGCCAGCAGCTTGGAGGGACGGACTAATTCACCCCTCCACTTT. Protein sequence: CASSLEGRTNSPLHF.

The genes are TRBV7-2 and TRBJ2-1; 12 bases agree with TRBD2. There are 17 residues in the CDR3. Germline CDR1 SGHTA, CDR2 FQGNSA. The V and J ends lost 2 bases and 3 bases, in that order; junction bases with no gene match: 5. The CDR3 DNA is TGTGCCAGCAGCTTAAAAACTAGCGGGGGGTACTACAATGAGCAGTTCTTC. It specifies CASSLKTSGGYYNEQFF.

This sequence joins TRBV7-2 and TRBJ1-5, with D unresolved. Between the trimmed V and J ends, which lost 6 bases and 2 bases, there was a span of 17 bases. Germline lookup yields CDR1 SGHTA and CDR2 FQGNSA. The CDR3 is 16 amino acids. CDR3 DNA sequence: TGTGCCAGCAGTCCGGACCTTCGTTGGGGCAATCAGCCCCAGCATTTT. This translates into CASSPDLRWGNQPQHF.

The chain couples TRBV5-1 to TRBJ2-1; perhaps TRBD2 as D (6 bases). In germline, CDR1 is SGHRS, CDR2 YFSETQ. Trimming took 2 bases from V and 3 from J, leaving 12 bases between them. The CDR3 is 15 amino acids. The CDR3 sequence is CASSFRQGLYNEQFF. The DNA for the CDR3 is TGCGCCAGCAGCTTTAGGCAGGGACTCTACAATGAGCAGTTCTTC.

This clone appeared a few times. This rearrangement joins TRBV3-1 (or the pseudogene TRBV3-2) to TRBJ2-7, with D uncertain. V shed 4 bases and J shed 4 bases, with 11 bases lying between them. The CDR3 sequence is 13 residues long. The germline V gene encodes CDR1 LGHDT and CDR2 YNNKEL (reference sequence). The DNA of the CDR3 is TGTGCCAGCAGCCTAAGGGAAGGTTACGAGCAGTACTTC. Protein sequence: CASSLREGYEQYF.

The V gene is TRBV5-1, the J gene TRBJ1-6; 8 bases are a match to TRBD1. V lost 4 bases to trimming and J lost 7 bases; unmatched junction nucleotides: 7. The CDR3 contains 15 residues. Germline V lookup: CDR1 SGHRS, CDR2 YFSETQ. DNA of the CDR3: TGCGCCAGCAGCGGCCGGACAGGGAGGAATTCACCCCTCCACTTT. Translating it yields CASSGRTGRNSPLHF.

This sequence joins TRBV7-2 and TRBJ1-4; 7 nucleotides line up with TRBD1. Germline-derived CDR1 and CDR2 are SGHTA and FQGNSA. This CDR3 spans 16 amino acids. The V segment lost 5 bases and the J segment 3 bases; nucleotides outside the gene matches: 9. The CDR3 is CASSPQQTGPNEKLFF. CDR3 nucleotides: TGTGCCAGCAGCCCTCAACAGACAGGGCCTAATGAAAAACTGTTTTTT.

The rearrangement links TRBV7-2 to TRBJ1-1; D not certain. This CDR3 has 13 residues. Deletions cut 3 bases from V and 10 bases from J, with 15 bases between. The germline gives CDR1 SGHTA, CDR2 FQGNSA. This chain's CDR3 is CASSLVSLWGAFF. CDR3 sequence (DNA): TGTGCCAGCAGCTTGGTCTCCTTATGGGGAGCTTTCTTT.

The gene calls are TRBV15 and TRBJ1-1; 7 bases match TRBD1. V shed 1 base, J shed 1 base, and the junction held 3 bases outside the gene matches. The CDR3 is 15 amino acids. Germline V gene lookup returns CDR1 LNHNV and CDR2 YYDKDF (reference sequence). The CDR3, as DNA: TGTGCCACCAGCAGAGCCAGGACAGGGAACACTGAAGCTTTCTTT. Translating it yields CATSRARTGNTEAFF.

The chain combines TRBV25-1 with TRBJ1-2; TRBD1 might be the D (5 bases). The CDR3 sequence is 13 residues long. Germline CDR1 reads MGHDK; CDR2 reads SYGVNS. V lost 3 bases, J lost 4 bases, and 9 bases lay in between. The CDR3: CASSDGTAYGYTF. The CDR3 DNA reads TGTGCCAGCAGTGATGGGACGGCCTATGGCTACACCTTC.

This clone was counted a single time. The chain couples TRBV19 to TRBJ2-5; TRBD2 agrees at 8 bases. V lost 5 bases, J lost 3 bases, and 2 bases stayed unmatched. The CDR3 runs 13 residues. From germline, CDR1 is LNHDA and CDR2 SQIVND (reference sequence). The DNA for the CDR3 is TGTGCCAGTAGTGTACTAGCGGAAGAGACCCAGTACTTC. Translated, it gives CASSVLAEETQYF.

This clone was recorded once. The V gene is TRBV30, the J gene TRBJ1-1; D is possibly TRBD1 (6 bases). Germline values: CDR1 GTSNPN, CDR2 SVGIG (reference sequence). Trimming removed 0 bases from V and 1 base from J, with 12 bases in between. The CDR3 covers 15 residues. The CDR3: CAWSVRGTKNTEAFF. CDR3 coding DNA: TGTGCCTGGAGTGTACGGGGGACAAAGAACACTGAAGCTTTCTTT.

This rearrangement joins TRBV27 to TRBJ2-2, with 8 bases aligning to TRBD1. CDR1 is MNHEY, CDR2 SMNVEV, per germline (reference sequence). This CDR3 contains 15 residues. V shed 3 bases and J 2 bases; nucleotides not matched to a gene: 2. CDR3 residues: CASSFRGLNTGELFF. Written as DNA, the CDR3 is TGTGCCAGCAGTTTCAGGGGGCTAAACACCGGGGAGCTGTTTTTT.

This chain links TRBV11-3 with TRBJ1-1; a weak D match, TRBD1 (5 bases). This CDR3 has 11 amino acids. V was pared by 5 bases and J by 7 bases, with 8 bases between. The germline gives CDR1 SGHNT, CDR2 YENEEA. The CDR3 loop reads CASSQGGEAFF. In DNA form, the CDR3 reads TGTGCCAGCAGCCAGGGTGGTGAAGCTTTCTTT.

This chain uses TRBV5-1 with TRBJ1-1; D perhaps matches TRBD1 (6 bases). The V end was cut by 0 bases, the J end by 4 bases, with 10 bases between. Germline-derived CDR1 and CDR2 are SGHRS and YFSETQ. CDR3 length: 14 residues. The CDR3 DNA reads as TGCGCCAGCAGCTTGGGACAGGTAGTCACTGAAGCTTTCTTT. This codes for CASSLGQVVTEAFF.

The chain has TRBV6-5 and TRBJ2-1; 9 bases align to TRBD1. This CDR3 is built from 14 residues. V was clipped by 9 bases and J by 4 bases; unmatched bases: 7. From germline, CDR1 is MNHEY and CDR2 SVGAGI. The DNA for the CDR3 is TGTGCCAGTAAAACAGGGGGCGGTTACAATGAGCAGTTCTTC. Its protein product is CASKTGGGYNEQFF.